Listed below are T cell receptor beta chains from one sample, sequenced in a study of T cell responses to AZD1222 COVID-19 vaccine. The data were produced by immunoSEQ multiplex PCR, yet TCRdb's version contains in-frame clones alone and is incomplete. The table records 200,000 or so clones, roughly 92% of them present only once. The sequenced sample was peripheral blood, obtained 28 days after the second AZD1222 dose. Source of these receptors: an adult who received the AZD1222 COVID-19 vaccine. CDR3s include the opening cysteine and the closing phenylalanine or tryptophan. Each record gives: V gene, clone size, J gene, CDR3 protein. Rows may omit the clone size; those that give it use once, few, many or a size class.

TRBV7-9	-	TRBJ1-5	CASSNKGAVVNNQPQHF
TRBV5-6	-	TRBJ1-2	CASSPGGNYGYTF
TRBV6-2/TRBV6-3	-	TRBJ2-1	CASSFGLAYNEQFF
TRBV4-2	-	TRBJ1-4	CASSHPNLPANEKLFF
TRBV9	-	TRBJ1-2	CASSVGKGHYGYTF
TRBV9	-	TRBJ2-4	CASSATSGGAVNIQYF
TRBV24-1	once	TRBJ1-1	CATSDPGTGRTEAFF
TRBV9	-	TRBJ1-4	CASSPRPGGNEKLFF
TRBV7-3	-	TRBJ2-1	CASSLQGSVSYNEQFF
TRBV3-1/TRBV3-2	-	TRBJ1-4	CASSLRGDEKLFF
TRBV15	once	TRBJ2-5	CATSSRTGAKTQYF
TRBV7-6	-	TRBJ2-3	CASSLKLAGGRTDTQYF
TRBV3-1/TRBV3-2	-	TRBJ2-7	CASSPPGQTLSEQYF
TRBV29-1	-	TRBJ1-1	CSVIRQGPNTEAFF
TRBV4-3	-	TRBJ1-5	CASSQGIGRSGNQPQHF
TRBV4-1	-	TRBJ2-7	CASSHYSGSYEQYF
TRBV7-9	-	TRBJ1-2	CASSPRGAVRNSAWRSYTF